This entry features one T cell receptor beta chain sequence. The data were taken from a study of cytomegalovirus exposure and HLA in healthy donors. V lost 5 bases, J lost 5 bases, and 12 bases lay in between. CDR1 MNHEY and CDR2 SVGAGI come from the germline V gene. The CDR3 has 13 residues. The PCR had 60 Vbeta and 13 Jbeta primers. Using immunoSEQ multiplex PCR, the repertoire was profiled, and TCRdb retains in-frame clones only, with some absent. The data contain a few hundred thousand clones, 70% to 85% of them singletons. This receptor was obtained from a woman in her forties in good health and CMV-seronegative. Input material: PBMCs. The genes are TRBV6-5 and TRBJ2-5; no reliable D call. The CDR3 sequence: CASSPLIRETQYF. The CDR3 bases are TGTGCCAGCAGTCCCCTCATCCGGGAGACCCAGTACTTC.